Described below is a single TCR beta chain sequence and its context. Its antigen remains unknown. Profiled with immunoSEQ multiplex PCR; TCRdb holds only in-frame clones, not every one. The sample yields 150,000 to 180,000 clones, more than 90% seen once. This sample was included in a study of T cell responses to AZD1222 COVID-19 vaccine. Study conclusions and caveats: Two doses of AZD1222 preceded a rise in Spike-specific TCR breadth and depth. Only a handful of AZD1222 recipients, several in all, had baseline seropositivity. CD4 TCRs associated with vaccination spanned spike, dominating at 160-218 and 743-854. As reported, nearly half of all spike-specific TCRs target variant regions that are unmutated.

The CDR3 spans 15 residues. V was cut by 1 base and J by 0 bases, with 9 bases left in between. Germline V gene data show CDR1 as SGHDN and CDR2 as FVKESK. The chain joins TRBV14 to TRBJ1-1, with D hard to call. The sequenced sample was peripheral blood, obtained on day 0 of AZD1222 vaccination. This sequence originates from an adult in good health. For the CDR3, the DNA is TGTGCCAGCAGCCAAGTAGGAAACATGAACACTGAAGCTTTCTTT. It is translated as CASSQVGNMNTEAFF.